One T cell receptor beta chain is described in this entry. The antigen remains undetermined. These data are taken from a study of T cell responses to AZD1222 COVID-19 vaccine. Study-wide context: Pooled together were second doses at about 4 or about 12 weeks. Study-wide results and caveats: Variant regions that are unmutated are reportedly the target of nearly half of spike-specific TCRs. Elevations in Spike-specific TCR breadth and depth followed administration of two AZD1222 doses. Clonal diversity was possibly underestimated, and white British individuals and females predominated among donors.

The germline CDR1 and CDR2 sequences are SNHLY and FYNNEI. This CDR3 comprises 11 residues. Trimming took off 6 bases at V and 3 bases at J, with 5 bases between the two ends. Using immunoSEQ multiplex PCR, the repertoire was profiled, and TCRdb retains in-frame clones only, with some absent. This table holds about 45,000 clones, around 80% found once. This sequence originates from an adult in good health. J is TRBJ1-1 and V is TRBV2; D is ambiguous. Sequences were derived from peripheral blood, sampled on day 0 of AZD1222 vaccination. The CDR3 protein is CASSTYTEAFF. CDR3 DNA sequence: TGTGCCAGCAGCACATACACTGAAGCTTTCTTT.